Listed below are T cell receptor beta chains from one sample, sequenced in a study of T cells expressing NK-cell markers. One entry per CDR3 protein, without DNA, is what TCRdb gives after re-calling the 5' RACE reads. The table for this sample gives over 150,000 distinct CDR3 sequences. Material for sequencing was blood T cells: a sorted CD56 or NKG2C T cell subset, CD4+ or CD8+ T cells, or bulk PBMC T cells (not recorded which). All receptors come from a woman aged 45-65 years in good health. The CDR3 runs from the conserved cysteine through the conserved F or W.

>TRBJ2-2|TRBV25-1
CASRSGVNTGELFF
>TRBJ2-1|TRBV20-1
CSAPWTSGSSYNEQFF
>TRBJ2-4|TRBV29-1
CSAERDRTAKNIQYF
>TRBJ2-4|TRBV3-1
CASSRGGSYENIQYF
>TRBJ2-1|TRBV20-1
CSAGLPGGGEQFF
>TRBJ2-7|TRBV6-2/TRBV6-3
CASADPGHEQYF
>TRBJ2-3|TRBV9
CASSVTPESTDTQYF
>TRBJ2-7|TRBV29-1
CSVLTAGSYEQYF
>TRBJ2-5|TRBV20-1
CSASPLETQYF
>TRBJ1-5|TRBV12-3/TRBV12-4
CASSHGTGTNQPQHF
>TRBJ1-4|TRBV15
CATSRDVPAANEKLFF